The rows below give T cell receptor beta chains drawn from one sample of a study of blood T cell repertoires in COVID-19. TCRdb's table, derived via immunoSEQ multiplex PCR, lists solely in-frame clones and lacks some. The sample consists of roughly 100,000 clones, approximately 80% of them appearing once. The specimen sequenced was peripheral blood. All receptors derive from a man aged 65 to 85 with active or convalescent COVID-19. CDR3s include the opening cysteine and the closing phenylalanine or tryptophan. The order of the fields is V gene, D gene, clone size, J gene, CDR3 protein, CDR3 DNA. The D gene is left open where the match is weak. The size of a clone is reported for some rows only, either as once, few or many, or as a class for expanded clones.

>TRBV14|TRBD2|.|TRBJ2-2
CASSRLLAGSNTGELFF
TGTGCCAGCAGCCGATTACTAGCGGGGTCGAACACCGGGGAGCTGTTTTTT
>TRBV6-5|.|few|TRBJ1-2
CASTRQGIRNYGYTF
TGTGCCAGCACCCGGCAGGGGATACGTAACTATGGCTACACCTTC
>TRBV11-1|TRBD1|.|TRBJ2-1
CASSQLPGQYYNEQFF
TGTGCCAGCAGCCAATTGCCGGGACAGTATTACAATGAGCAGTTCTTC
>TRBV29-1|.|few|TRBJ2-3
CSVDQGTDTQYF
TGCAGCGTTGACCAGGGCACAGATACGCAGTATTTT
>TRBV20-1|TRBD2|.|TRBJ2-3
CSACDLAGISTDTQYF
TGCAGTGCTTGTGATCTAGCGGGTATAAGCACAGATACGCAGTATTTT
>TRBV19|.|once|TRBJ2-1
CASRPDSYNEQFF
TGTGCCAGTAGACCCGACAGTTACAATGAGCAGTTCTTC
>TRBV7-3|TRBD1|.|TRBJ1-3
CASSLRGGAGNTIYF
TGTGCCAGCAGCTTAAGAGGGGGCGCTGGAAACACCATATATTTT
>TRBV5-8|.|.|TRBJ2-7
CASSLDGRFYEQYF
TGTGCCAGCAGCTTGGACGGGAGATTCTACGAGCAGTACTTC
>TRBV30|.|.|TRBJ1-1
CAWSVGGSSTEAFF
TGTGCCTGGAGTGTAGGCGGGAGCAGCACTGAAGCTTTCTTT
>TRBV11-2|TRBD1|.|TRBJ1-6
CASSLGTGGGSPLHF
TGTGCCAGCAGCTTAGGGACAGGGGGCGGTTCACCCCTCCACTTT
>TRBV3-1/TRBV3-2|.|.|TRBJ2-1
CASSQGGTGAYNEQFF
TGTGCCAGCAGCCAAGGGGGTACGGGGGCCTACAATGAGCAGTTCTTC
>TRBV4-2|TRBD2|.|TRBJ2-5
CASSRGLAGATQYF
TGTGCCAGCAGCCGGGGACTAGCGGGGGCCACCCAGTACTTC
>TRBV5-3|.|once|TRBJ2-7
CARSPRRAGRSYEQYF
TGTGCCAGAAGCCCTAGAAGGGCGGGCAGGTCCTACGAGCAGTACTTC
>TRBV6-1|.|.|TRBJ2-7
CASSEAARTAYEQYF
TGTGCCAGCAGTGAAGCGGCCAGGACAGCCTACGAGCAGTACTTC
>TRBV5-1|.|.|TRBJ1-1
CASSYSGQTEAFF
TGCGCCAGCAGCTACTCAGGGCAAACTGAAGCTTTCTTT
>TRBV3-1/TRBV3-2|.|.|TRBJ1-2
CASSQEGDGYTF
TGTGCCAGCAGCCAAGAGGGAGATGGCTACACCTTC
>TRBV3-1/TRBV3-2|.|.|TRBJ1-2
CASSQGTGTGYTF
TGTGCCAGCAGCCAAGGTACAGGAACTGGCTACACCTTC
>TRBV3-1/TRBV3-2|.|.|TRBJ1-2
CASSQEGLDGYTF
TGTGCCAGCAGCCAAGAGGGGCTGGATGGCTACACCTTC
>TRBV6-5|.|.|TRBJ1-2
CASRIGDGYTF
TGTGCCAGCAGAATAGGGGATGGCTACACCTTC
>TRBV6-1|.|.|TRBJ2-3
CASSEGVPWGGTDTQYF
TGTGCCAGCAGTGAAGGGGTCCCGTGGGGAGGCACAGATACGCAGTATTTT
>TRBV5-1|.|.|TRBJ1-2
CASSLAVGRGSGYTF
TGCGCCAGCAGCTTGGCCGTCGGCAGGGGTTCTGGCTACACCTTC
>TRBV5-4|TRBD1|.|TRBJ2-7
CASSSGPDRDLYEQYF
TGTGCCAGCAGCTCCGGCCCGGACAGGGATCTCTACGAGCAGTACTTC
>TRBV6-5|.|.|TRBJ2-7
CASSPQGGPYEQYF
TGTGCCAGCTCTCCACAGGGCGGCCCCTACGAGCAGTACTTC
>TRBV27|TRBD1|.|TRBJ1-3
CASSTGVGNTIYF
TGTGCCAGCAGCACAGGGGTTGGAAACACCATATATTTT
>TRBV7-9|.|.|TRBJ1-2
CASSSDRDIQNYGYTF
TGTGCCAGCAGCTCAGACCGGGACATCCAGAACTATGGCTACACCTTC
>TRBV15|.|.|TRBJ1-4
CATSRRDTSVKLFF
TGTGCCACCAGCAGACGTGACACGTCGGTCAAACTGTTTTTT
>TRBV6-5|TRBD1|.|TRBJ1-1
CASNAGGLNTEAFF
TGTGCCAGCAACGCAGGGGGATTGAACACTGAAGCTTTCTTT
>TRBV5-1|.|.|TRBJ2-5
CASRTDTGLQETQYF
TGCGCCAGCAGAACCGATACAGGGCTCCAAGAGACCCAGTACTTC
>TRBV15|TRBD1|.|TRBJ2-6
CATSSQGARGANVLTF
TGTGCCACCAGCAGCCAGGGGGCGCGTGGGGCCAACGTCCTGACTTTC
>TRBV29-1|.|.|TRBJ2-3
CSVDFGGQTGGTDTQYF
TGCAGCGTTGATTTCGGGGGGCAGACAGGGGGCACAGATACGCAGTATTTT
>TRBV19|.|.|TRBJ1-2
CASSIEAGNGYTF
TGTGCCAGTAGTATAGAGGCAGGGAACGGCTACACCTTC
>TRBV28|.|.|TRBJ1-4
CASSPVWAREKLFF
TGTGCCAGCAGTCCTGTTTGGGCCCGTGAAAAACTGTTTTTT
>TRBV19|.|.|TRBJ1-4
CASSGILLGLATNEKLFF
TGTGCCAGTAGTGGAATCCTTTTGGGACTTGCAACTAATGAAAAACTGTTTTTT
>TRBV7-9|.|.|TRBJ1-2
CASSLGFGGLGYTF
TGTGCCAGCAGCTTAGGATTTGGAGGGCTTGGCTACACCTTC
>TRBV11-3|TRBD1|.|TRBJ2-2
CASSLGTGTANTGELFF
TGTGCCAGCAGCTTAGGTACCGGGACAGCGAACACCGGGGAGCTGTTTTTT
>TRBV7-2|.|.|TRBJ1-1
CASSAGIYTEAFF
TGTGCCAGCAGCGCAGGGATTTACACTGAAGCTTTCTTT
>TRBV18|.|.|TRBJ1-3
CASSEGGSGNTIYF
TGTGCCAGCTCCGAAGGCGGGTCTGGAAACACCATATATTTT
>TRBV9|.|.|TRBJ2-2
CASSVRDTPNTGELFF
TGTGCCAGCAGCGTCCGGGACACACCGAACACCGGGGAGCTGTTTTTT
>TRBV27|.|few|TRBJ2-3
CASSLARGTDTQYF
TGTGCCAGCAGTTTGGCCAGGGGCACAGATACGCAGTATTTT
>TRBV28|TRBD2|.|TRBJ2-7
CASSPQGGSTYEQYF
TGTGCCAGCAGTCCCCAGGGAGGGAGTACCTACGAGCAGTACTTC
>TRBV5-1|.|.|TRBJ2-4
CASSSFVRGSKNIQYF
TGCGCCAGCAGCTCCTTTGTAAGGGGGAGCAAAAACATTCAGTACTTC
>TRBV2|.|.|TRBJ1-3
CASREQGVDTIYF
TGTGCCAGCAGGGAACAGGGTGTGGACACCATATATTTT
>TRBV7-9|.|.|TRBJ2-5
CASSLEPGGRETQYF
TGTGCCAGCAGCTTAGAACCCGGAGGGAGGGAGACCCAGTACTTC
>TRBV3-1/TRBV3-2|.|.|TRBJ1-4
CASSRRQFDEKLFF
TGTGCCAGCAGCCGAAGACAGTTTGATGAAAAACTGTTTTTT
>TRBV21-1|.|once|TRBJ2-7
CASSNGLAGDYEQYF
TGTGCCAGCAGCAACGGACTAGCGGGAGACTACGAGCAGTACTTC
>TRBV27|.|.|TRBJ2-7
CASSFGRGYEQYF
TGTGCCAGCAGTTTCGGCAGGGGCTACGAGCAGTACTTC
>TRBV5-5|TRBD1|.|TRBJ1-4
CASSSTGVNEKLFF
TGTGCCAGCAGCTCAACAGGGGTTAATGAAAAACTGTTTTTT
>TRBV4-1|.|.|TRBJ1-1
CASRAPGALNTEAFF
TGCGCCAGCAGGGCCCCAGGGGCCCTGAACACTGAAGCTTTCTTT